The next 21 T cell receptor beta chains were all read from a single sample in a study of blood T cells in healthy people across ages. Together with a sample-barcoded 5' primer, a J-beta primer mix was included in a second PCR lasting about 7 to 12 cycles. TCRdb independently ran MiXCR on the 5' RACE reads; one entry per CDR3 protein. Of 1,100,000 or so distinct CDR3 sequences listed, under 45% are singletons. The sequenced sample consisted of blood. The source is a woman aged 55-70 years in good health.

The chain links TRBV5-1 to TRBJ2-7; the D gene is possibly TRBD2 (6 bases). Trimming stripped 0 bases from V and 6 bases from J, with 13 bases between. This CDR3 contains 14 residues. Germline CDR1 is SGHRS and CDR2 is YFSETQ. CDR3 amino acids: CASSLDSLAPEQYF. The CDR3 DNA sequence: TGCGCCAGCAGCTTGGATTCACTAGCCCCCGAGCAGTACTTC.

This clonotype was observed a handful of times. The chain has TRBV7-9 and TRBJ2-1; 10 nucleotides line up with TRBD2. The CDR3 has 17 residues. V lost 9 bases, J lost 1 base, and 12 bases stayed unmatched. Germline assignment: CDR1 SEHNR and CDR2 FQNEAQ (reference sequence). The CDR3 here is CASSQAGGPYSYNEQFF. DNA for the CDR3: TGTGCCAGTAGCCAAGCGGGAGGGCCTTATTCCTACAATGAGCAGTTCTTC.

This rearrangement joins TRBV6-1 to TRBJ2-7; 10 bases match TRBD1. J gave up 0 bases and V 1 base, and 3 bases lay outside the gene matches. Germline lookup yields CDR1 MNHNS and CDR2 SASEGT. The CDR3 has 16 amino acids. The CDR3 DNA is TGTGCCAGCAGTGAAGTAGGGACAGGGGCCTCCTACGAGCAGTACTTC. This translates into CASSEVGTGASYEQYF.

This sequence joins TRBV12-3 or TRBV12-4 and TRBJ1-5; TRBD1 is a possible D gene (6 bases). This CDR3 region has 15 residues. The germline V and J ends were trimmed by 5 bases and 2 bases, with 13 bases remaining between them. CDR3 nucleotide sequence: TGTGCCAGCAGTCCCCGGGGGCAGGGCAATCAGCCCCAGCATTTT. Its translation is CASSPRGQGNQPQHF.

There are a few counts of this clonotype. This chain links TRBV12-3 or TRBV12-4 with TRBJ2-3, with TRBD2 as a possible D gene (6 bases). CDR3 size: 13 residues. V lost 6 bases and J 3 bases, leaving 10 bases between the germline ends. The DNA for the CDR3 is TGTGCCAGCAGGGGGGGACCGACAGATACGCAGTATTTT. As protein: CASRGGPTDTQYF.

This clonotype was picked up a small number of times. The chain carries TRBV27 and TRBJ2-3, with 8 nucleotides matching TRBD2. J was trimmed by 2 bases and V by 3 bases; bases with no gene match: 7. Germline-derived CDR1 and CDR2 are MNHEY and SMNVEV (reference sequence). This CDR3 is 16 amino acids long. The CDR3 protein is CASSFRLAWVTDTQYF. The CDR3 DNA reads as TGTGCCAGCAGTTTCCGACTAGCGTGGGTCACAGATACGCAGTATTTT.

This chain uses TRBV4-2 with TRBJ1-5; D is ambiguous. This CDR3 is built from 14 residues. V shed 0 bases and J shed 1 base, with 4 bases lying between them. CDR1 and CDR2 (germline): LGHNA, YNFKEQ. CDR3 in DNA: TGTGCCAGCAGCCAAGAACCAAGCAATCAGCCCCAGCATTTT. It is translated as CASSQEPSNQPQHF.

The gene calls are TRBV6-2 or TRBV6-3 and TRBJ2-1, with no clear D. Near its end, the DNA agrees better with TRBJ2-7, so the J call may be wrong. CDR1 MNHEY and CDR2 SVGEGT come from the germline V gene. This CDR3 is built from 13 residues. DNA for the CDR3: TGTGCCAGCACCCAAGGATCCTACAATGAGCAGTACTTC. Translation: CASTQGSYNEQYF.

The chain recombines TRBV6-6 with TRBJ1-1; D remains ambiguous. CDR3 length: 11 residues. Trimming removed 2 bases from V and 8 bases from J, with 6 bases in between. Germline CDR1 is MNHNY and CDR2 is SVGAGI (reference sequence). In DNA, the CDR3 is TGTGCCAGCAGTTACCCTCCGGAAGCTTTCTTT. Translating it yields CASSYPPEAFF.

V is TRBV20-1 and J is TRBJ1-1; 8 nucleotides match TRBD1. The CDR3 is 17 residues long. The germline V gene encodes CDR1 DFQATT and CDR2 SNEGSKA (reference sequence). V lost 3 bases, J lost 0 bases, and 12 bases stayed unmatched. CDR3 residues: CSARKQGDNLLNTEAFF. CDR3 nucleotides: TGCAGTGCTAGGAAACAGGGGGACAATCTTTTGAACACTGAAGCTTTCTTT.

The rearrangement joins TRBV19 to TRBJ2-7, with 12 bases lining up with TRBD2. The V gene's germline CDR1 is LNHDA and CDR2 SQIVND (reference sequence). Unmatched junction bases numbered 7, after V lost 6 bases and J lost 1 base. The CDR3 length is 16 residues. The CDR3: CASSQILAGGSYEQYF. CDR3 DNA sequence: TGTGCCAGTAGCCAAATTCTAGCGGGAGGGTCCTACGAGCAGTACTTC.

This clonotype has only a few counts. This chain uses TRBV7-9 with TRBJ1-2, with 9 bases identical to TRBD1. Unmatched junction bases numbered 6, after V lost 5 bases and J lost 2 bases. Looked up from germline, CDR1 is SEHNR and CDR2 is FQNEAQ (reference sequence). The CDR3 loop spans 15 amino acids. The CDR3 nucleotides are TGTGCCAGCAGCGCCGGACAGGGGAGGAACTATGGCTACACCTTC. Protein product: CASSAGQGRNYGYTF.

This clonotype has more than one count but fewer than ten. This chain connects TRBV27 to TRBJ2-7, with TRBD2 as a possible D gene (6 bases). Deletions cut 6 bases from V and 0 bases from J, with 12 bases between. Germline V gene data show CDR1 as MNHEY and CDR2 as SMNVEV (reference sequence). The CDR3 sequence is 14 residues long. CDR3 sequence reads: CASSVADNSYEQYF. CDR3 coding DNA: TGTGCCAGCAGCGTAGCGGATAACTCCTACGAGCAGTACTTC.

This chain links TRBV12-3 or TRBV12-4 with TRBJ2-1, with a weak D call TRBD2 (7 bases). The CDR3 is 15 residues long. V lost 6 bases to trimming and J lost 5 bases, with 17 bases between them. CDR3 in DNA: TGTGCCAGCAGCATGACTAGCAAGGGGGACAATGAGCAGTTCTTC. Its protein is CASSMTSKGDNEQFF.

In its sample, this clonotype was seen once. The rearrangement links TRBV29-1 to TRBJ2-1; 10 bases align to TRBD2. The V and J ends lost 5 bases and 4 bases, in that order; junction bases with no gene match: 11. There are 16 residues in the CDR3. Germline-derived CDR1 and CDR2 are SQVTM and ANQGSEA. CDR3 loop: CSVQMGGLAKYNEQFF. The CDR3 region has the DNA TGCAGCGTTCAAATGGGGGGACTAGCGAAGTACAATGAGCAGTTCTTC.

A few counts support this clonotype. V is TRBV20-1 and J is TRBJ1-5; 7 bases map to TRBD1. The CDR3 consists of 14 residues. Germline V lookup: CDR1 DFQATT, CDR2 SNEGSKA (reference sequence). Unmatched junction bases numbered 5, after V lost 6 bases and J lost 0 bases. This chain's CDR3 is CSAPDRFSNQPQHF. The CDR3 nucleotides read TGCAGTGCCCCGGACAGGTTTAGCAATCAGCCCCAGCATTTT.

V gene TRBV12-3 or TRBV12-4 combines with J gene TRBJ2-3; TRBD2 might be the D (5 bases). V was trimmed by 8 bases and J by 6 bases, leaving 21 bases between them. The CDR3 runs 15 residues. This CDR3 reads CASSYVGVRVDTQYF. The CDR3 nucleotides are TGTGCCAGCTCCTACGTTGGCGTGAGGGTTGATACGCAGTATTTT.

This clonotype has a handful of counts. CDR3 nucleotides: TGTGCCAGCAGCTTTGCTAGCGAAGGGACCTACGAGCAGTACTTC. Translated, it gives CASSFASEGTYEQYF. The chain uses TRBV7-2 and TRBJ2-7; D possibly corresponds to TRBD2 (6 bases). Trimming removed 3 bases at V and 2 bases at J, with 14 bases between. The CDR3 length is 15 residues. Germline CDR1 SGHTA, CDR2 FQGNSA.

In this sample, this clonotype turned up a few times. The chain uses TRBV14 and TRBJ2-5; maybe TRBD2 (6 bases). The V and J ends lost 2 bases and 11 bases respectively, with 24 bases between them. The CDR3 contains 16 residues. Germline V gene sequence: CDR1 SGHDN, CDR2 FVKESK. CDR3 DNA: TGTGCCAGCAGCCAAAGCCGGGTCGGTAGGACGGGGGAGCAGTACTTC. It yields the protein CASSQSRVGRTGEQYF.

This clonotype has more than one count but fewer than ten. The V and J genes are TRBV27 and TRBJ2-5, with 8 positions matching TRBD1. The CDR3 totals 16 residues. CDR1 and CDR2 (germline): MNHEY, SMNVEV (reference sequence). V gave up 6 bases and J gave up 1 base; unmatched junction bases: 10. The CDR3 DNA reads as TGTGCCAGCAGGCTACACGGACAGGGACCCCAAGAGACCCAGTACTTC. It encodes CASRLHGQGPQETQYF.

The J gene is TRBJ2-3, the V gene TRBV11-1, with a possible D match to TRBD2 (6 bases). Trimming pared 4 bases from V and 1 base from J, leaving 12 bases between. This CDR3 has 15 residues. Germline V gives CDR1 SGHAT, CDR2 FQDESV (reference sequence). The CDR3 DNA reads TGTGCCAGCAGCTCTAGCGTGAGCCGCACAGATACGCAGTATTTT. Its translation is CASSSSVSRTDTQYF. Complete variable domain (other parts from reference TRBV11-1 and TRBJ2-3): EAEVAQSPRYKITEKSQAVAFWCDPISGHATLYWYRQILGQGPELLVQFQDESVVDDSQLPKDRFSAERLKGVDSTLKIQPAELGDSAMYLCASSSSVSRTDTQYFGPGTRLTVL.